This section outlines one T cell receptor beta chain sequence together with its context. No antigen is known for it. PCR amplification relied on 60 Vbeta primers (plus 13 Jbeta primers). Assay used: immunoSEQ multiplex PCR; TCRdb lists only in-frame clones, some missing. The sample lists some 85,000 clones; roughly 79% were seen once. This record belongs to a study of cytomegalovirus exposure and HLA in healthy donors. General study findings and limits: Per published reports, the classifier diagnosed cytomegalovirus status with high specificity and sensitivity.

The germline V gene encodes CDR1 SGHRS and CDR2 YFSETQ. This CDR3 is built from 15 residues. Trimming cost V 3 bases and J 3 bases; bases outside gene matches: 4. The TCR sequence derives from a man younger than 30 in good health and CMV-seropositive. J is TRBJ2-7 and V is TRBV5-1, with 12 bases fitting TRBD2. The specimen sequenced was PBMCs. The CDR3 nucleotides read TGCGCCAGCAGCTCGGGACTAGCGGGCCGCTACGAGCAGTACTTC. Its protein is CASSSGLAGRYEQYF. Complete variable domain (other parts from reference TRBV5-1 and TRBJ2-7): KAGVTQTPRYLIKTRGQQVTLSCSPISGHRSVSWYQQTPGQGLQFLFEYFSETQRNKGNFPGRFSGRQFSNSRSEMNVSTLELGDSALYLCASSSGLAGRYEQYFGPGTRLTVT.